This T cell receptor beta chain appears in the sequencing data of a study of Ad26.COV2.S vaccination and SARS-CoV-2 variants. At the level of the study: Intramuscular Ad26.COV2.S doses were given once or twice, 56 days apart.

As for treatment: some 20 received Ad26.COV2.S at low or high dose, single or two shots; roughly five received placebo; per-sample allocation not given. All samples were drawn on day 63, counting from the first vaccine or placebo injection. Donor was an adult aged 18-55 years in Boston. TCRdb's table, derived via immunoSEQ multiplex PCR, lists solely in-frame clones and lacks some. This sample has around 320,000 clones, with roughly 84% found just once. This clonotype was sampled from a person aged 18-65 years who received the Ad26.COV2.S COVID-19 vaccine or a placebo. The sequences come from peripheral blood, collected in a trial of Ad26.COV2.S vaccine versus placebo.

The CDR3 DNA is TGCGCCAGCAGCCAAGATGCATTTGGTGCGCATCAGCCCCAGCATTTT. It encodes CASSQDAFGAHQPQHF. The chain uses TRBV4-3 and TRBJ1-5; no reliable D call. Germline V lookup: CDR1 LGHNA, CDR2 YSLEER. Between the trimmed V and J ends, which lost 0 bases and 5 bases, there was a span of 14 bases. CDR3 length: 16 amino acids.